Sequencing of this T cell receptor (beta chain) was carried out in a study of cytomegalovirus exposure and HLA in healthy donors. The study, taken as a whole, reports: HLA allele associations emerged for 17,000 or so TCR beta sequences in a later analysis, at 0.05 false discovery rate. There were around 160 TCR beta chains listed as cytomegalovirus-associated.

With 6 bases removed from V and 4 bases from J, the gap between germline ends came to 18 bases. This CDR3 is built from 15 residues. Germline V CDR1 and CDR2: MNHEY, SVGAGI. Regarding this clone: Its antigen is undetermined.

In the PCR, 60 Vbeta and 13 Jbeta primers were used. The assay was immunoSEQ multiplex PCR, and TCRdb's table has in-frame clones only and misses some. Found here are about 120,000 clones, 66% of them singletons; the top ten hold 1.5% to 1.7%. Sequenced input: PBMCs. The V call is TRBV6-5, the J call TRBJ1-1; D is perhaps TRBD1 (6 bases). The TCR was taken from a man between 18 and 35 years old in good health and CMV-seronegative. The CDR3: CASRQGTLRTTEAFF. CDR3 in DNA: TGTGCCAGCAGACAAGGGACACTGAGGACCACTGAAGCTTTCTTT.